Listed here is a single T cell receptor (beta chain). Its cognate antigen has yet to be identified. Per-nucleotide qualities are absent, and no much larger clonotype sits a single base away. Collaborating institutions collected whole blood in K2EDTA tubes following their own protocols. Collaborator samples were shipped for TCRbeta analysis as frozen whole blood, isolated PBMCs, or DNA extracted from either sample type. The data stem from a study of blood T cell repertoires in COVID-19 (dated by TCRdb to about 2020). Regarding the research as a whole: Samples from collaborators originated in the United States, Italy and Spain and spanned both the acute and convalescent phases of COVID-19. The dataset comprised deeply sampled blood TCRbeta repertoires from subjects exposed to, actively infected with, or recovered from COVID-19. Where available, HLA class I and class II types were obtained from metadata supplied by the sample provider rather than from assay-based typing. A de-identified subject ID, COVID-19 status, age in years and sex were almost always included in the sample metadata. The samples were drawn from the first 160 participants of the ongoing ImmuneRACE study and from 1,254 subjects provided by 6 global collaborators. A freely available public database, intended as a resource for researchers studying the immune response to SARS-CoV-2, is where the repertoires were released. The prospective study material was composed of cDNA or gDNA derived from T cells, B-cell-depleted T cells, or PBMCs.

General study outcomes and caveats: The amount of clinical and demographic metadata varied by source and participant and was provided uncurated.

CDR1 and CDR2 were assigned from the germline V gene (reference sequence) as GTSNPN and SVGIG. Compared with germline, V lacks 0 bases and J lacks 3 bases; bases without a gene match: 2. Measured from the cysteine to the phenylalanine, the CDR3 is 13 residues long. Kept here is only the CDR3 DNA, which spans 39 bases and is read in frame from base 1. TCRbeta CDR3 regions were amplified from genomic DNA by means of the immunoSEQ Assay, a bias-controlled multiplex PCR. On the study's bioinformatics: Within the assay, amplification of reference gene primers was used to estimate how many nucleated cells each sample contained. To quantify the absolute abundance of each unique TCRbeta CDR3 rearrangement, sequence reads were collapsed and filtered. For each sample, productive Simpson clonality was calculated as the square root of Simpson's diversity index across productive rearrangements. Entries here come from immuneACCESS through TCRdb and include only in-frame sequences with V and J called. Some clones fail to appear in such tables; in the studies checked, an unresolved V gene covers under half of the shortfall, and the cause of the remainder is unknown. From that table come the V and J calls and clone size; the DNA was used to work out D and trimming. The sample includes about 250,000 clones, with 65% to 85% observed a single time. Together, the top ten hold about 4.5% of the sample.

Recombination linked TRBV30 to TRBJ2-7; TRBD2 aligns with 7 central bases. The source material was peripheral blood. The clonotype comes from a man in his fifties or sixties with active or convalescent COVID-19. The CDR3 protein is CAWSVGGGYEQYF. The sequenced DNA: TGTGCCTGGAGTGTTGGGGGGGGCTACGAGCAGTACTTC.